Reported below is one TCR beta chain. Its antigen is not identified. Each sample contained 1-10 million cryopreserved PBMC, thawed before DNA extraction. The CDR3 is 17 residues long. The run of the v3.0 immunoSEQ assay was at survey level. Per-sample TRB depth target: about 40,000-55,000 T-cell genomes. The repertoire was sequenced with immunoSEQ multiplex PCR; TCRdb's copy has only in-frame clones and lacks some. Among 15,000 to 20,000 clones listed, 85% to 90% were seen once. These data belong to a study of long-term antiretroviral therapy in people with HIV. Across the whole study: The earliest samples predate the 2015 immediate-ART recommendation by about a decade.

Findings and caveats of the study: There were no data on ART adherence, viral resistance or therapy changes, a gap that limits inferences about post-ART repertoire changes.

V usage is TRBV1 and J usage is TRBJ2-5; the D call of TRBD2 is as the table states it, not checked on the DNA. TRBV1 is a pseudogene. The clonotype comes from a woman in her 30s with HIV. The sequences come from unsorted PBMCs, collected 2.2 to 2.4 years before starting antiretroviral therapy. The CDR3 here is CTSSPTSGGSGQETQYF. In DNA form, the CDR3 reads TGCACCAGCAGCCCGACTAGCGGGGGGTCAGGACAAGAGACCCAGTACTTC.